These 13 T cell receptor beta chains were all obtained from the same sample, sequenced in a study of shared clonotypes between healthy human individuals. Naive CD8 populations comprised CD45RO-negative cells positively selected for CCR7, excluding terminally differentiated effector memory CD45RA+ cells. Using immunoSEQ multiplex PCR, the repertoire was profiled, and TCRdb retains in-frame clones only, with some absent. This sample carries around 1,900,000 clones, approximately 92% of them seen once, and the ten largest clones take about 1.7%. Sequencing was carried out using naive CD8+ T cells from PBMCs. These receptors originate from a man younger than 30 in good health. Some clones in this sample may be carry-over from other donors' samples.

Regarding this clone: This may be a read error, as it is one base from a much larger clone. Other DNA sequences from this sample encode an identical CDR3 as well. The chain joins TRBV9 to TRBJ2-1, with TRBD2 as a possible D gene (6 bases). The V end was cut by 0 bases, the J end by 0 bases, with 7 bases between. The germline V gene has CDR1 SGDLS and CDR2 YYNGEE. The CDR3 is made up of 15 amino acids. The CDR3 DNA sequence: TGTGCCAGCAGCGTAGTCGGGAGCTCCTACAATGAGCAGTTCTTC. Its translation: CASSVVGSSYNEQFF. Together with reference TRBV9 and TRBJ2-1, the CDR3 gives the full variable domain: DSGVTQTPKHLITATGQRVTLRCSPRSGDLSVYWYQQSLDQGLQFLIQYYNGEERAKGNILERFSAQQFPDLHSELNLSSLELGDSALYFCASSVVGSSYNEQFFGPGTRLTVL.

The chain carries TRBV9 and TRBJ1-4; TRBD1 aligns across 7 bases. J gave up 0 bases and V 0 bases, and 5 bases lay outside the gene matches. Germline CDR1 reads SGDLS; CDR2 reads YYNGEE. The CDR3 has 17 amino acids. The CDR3 reads CASSVGQGQATNEKLFF. The CDR3 region has the DNA TGTGCCAGCAGCGTAGGACAGGGTCAAGCAACTAATGAAAAACTGTTTTTT.

V and J are TRBV5-1 and TRBJ2-1, with 7 nucleotides matching TRBD1. Germline CDR1 reads SGHRS; CDR2 reads YFSETQ. This CDR3 has 15 amino acids. J gave up 2 bases and V 3 bases, and 5 bases lay outside the gene matches. CDR3 in amino acids: CASSSTGNPYNEQFF. The DNA for the CDR3 is TGCGCCAGCAGCTCGACAGGGAACCCCTACAATGAGCAGTTCTTC.

V usage is TRBV15 and J usage is TRBJ2-5, with 8 positions matching TRBD1. Losses at the gene ends were 1 base for V and 4 bases for J; bases not matched to a gene: 5. This CDR3 spans 15 amino acids. Germline V gene lookup returns CDR1 LNHNV and CDR2 YYDKDF (reference sequence). The CDR3 reads CATSRGTGQGETQYF. In DNA, the CDR3 is TGTGCCACCAGCAGAGGGACAGGGCAGGGAGAGACCCAGTACTTC.

The genes are TRBV4-1 and TRBJ2-1, with TRBD1 matching over 8 bases. The CDR3 spans 14 residues. Losses at the gene ends were 5 bases for V and 5 bases for J; bases not matched to a gene: 5. The V gene's germline CDR1 is MGHRA and CDR2 YSYEKL. This chain's CDR3 is CASSTLTGDNEQFF. DNA of the CDR3: TGCGCCAGCAGCACCCTGACAGGGGACAATGAGCAGTTCTTC.

This clone was seen just once. The chain has TRBV5-1 and TRBJ1-2; weak D call: TRBD1 (6 bases). The CDR3 consists of 14 residues. Trimming took 4 bases from V and 6 from J, leaving 16 bases between them. Germline CDR1 SGHRS, CDR2 YFSETQ. The CDR3 DNA reads as TGCGCCAGCAGCCCAGTCCCGGGACATCATGGCTACACCTTC. This sequence encodes CASSPVPGHHGYTF.

The chain links TRBV27 to TRBJ2-7; D unresolved. The CDR3 covers 13 residues. V dropped 0 bases and J dropped 4 bases, with 7 bases sitting between them. Germline-derived CDR1 and CDR2 are MNHEY and SMNVEV (reference sequence). For the CDR3, the DNA is TGTGCCAGCAGTTTATCGGTTAGATACGAGCAGTACTTC. It codes for CASSLSVRYEQYF.

This chain uses TRBV27 with TRBJ2-7; TRBD1 matches 7 bases. V was pared by 6 bases and J by 0 bases, with 14 bases of the junction left unmatched. Germline values: CDR1 MNHEY, CDR2 SMNVEV (reference sequence). There are 17 residues in the CDR3. The CDR3 here is CASSQGGGHPPSYEQYF. For the CDR3, the DNA is TGTGCCAGCAGCCAAGGGGGCGGACATCCGCCCTCCTACGAGCAGTACTTC.

The J gene is TRBJ2-7, the V gene TRBV7-9; D could derive from TRBD1 or TRBD2 (5 bases each). In germline, CDR1 is SEHNR, CDR2 FQNEAQ (reference sequence). Trimming took off 4 bases at V and 0 bases at J, with 13 bases between the two ends. This CDR3 has 15 residues. CDR3: CASSSPGRSSYEQYF. The DNA of the CDR3 is TGTGCCAGCAGCTCCCCGGGGCGGAGCTCCTACGAGCAGTACTTC.

The chain recombines TRBV28 with TRBJ2-7, with unresolved D. The CDR3 spans 14 residues. Trimming stripped 5 bases from V and 3 bases from J, with 14 bases between. Germline assignment: CDR1 MDHEN and CDR2 SYDVKM. The CDR3 DNA sequence: TGTGCCAGCAGTCTTAGCAACGGAGACTACGAGCAGTACTTC. Its protein is CASSLSNGDYEQYF.

The V and J genes are TRBV5-1 and TRBJ1-1; no firm D call. The germline V gene encodes CDR1 SGHRS and CDR2 YFSETQ. Trimming removed 0 bases at V and 3 bases at J, with 21 bases between. The CDR3 consists of 18 residues. CDR3 sequence: CASSLAHYGSAWDTEAFF. In nucleotides, the CDR3 is TGCGCCAGCAGCTTGGCCCATTATGGGTCGGCATGGGACACTGAAGCTTTCTTT.

This clone was seen just once. The V and J genes are TRBV7-8 and TRBJ2-1; either TRBD1 or TRBD2 may fit D (5 bases each). Germline V gene lookup returns CDR1 SGHVS and CDR2 FQNEAQ. Deletions cut 5 bases from V and 8 bases from J, with 13 bases between. The CDR3 length is 13 residues. The CDR3 loop reads CASSAILGDEQFF. CDR3 coding DNA: TGTGCCAGCAGCGCGATCTTGGGGGATGAGCAGTTCTTC.

The chain joins TRBV15 to TRBJ2-1, with a weak D call TRBD2 (6 bases). The length of the CDR3 is 19 residues. The germline V and J ends were trimmed by 7 bases and 7 bases, with 32 bases remaining between them. Germline lookup yields CDR1 LNHNV and CDR2 YYDKDF (reference sequence). CDR3 residues: CATKTSFLGEVGRGNEQFF. The CDR3 nucleotides are TGTGCCACCAAAACATCCTTTCTCGGGGAGGTCGGTCGGGGTAATGAGCAGTTCTTC.